These 18 T cell receptor beta chains originate from one sample sequenced in a study of blood T cell repertoires in COVID-19. Assay: immunoSEQ multiplex PCR; the TCRdb copy retains only in-frame clones and omits some. This sample has about 200,000 clones, with 80% to 85% found just once. Input material: peripheral blood. Receptors were obtained from a man aged 35 to 55 with acute or convalescent COVID-19.

The rearrangement links TRBV2 to TRBJ2-4; tentatively, D is TRBD1 (5 bases). The CDR3 is made up of 13 amino acids. CDR1 and CDR2 from the germline V gene are SNHLY and FYNNEI. V lost 7 bases and J lost 6, with 13 bases in between. CDR3 protein: CASKTAVGNIQYF. For the CDR3, the DNA is TGTGCCAGCAAGACAGCAGTGGGAAACATTCAGTACTTC.

The chain combines TRBV5-4 with TRBJ1-5, with D maybe TRBD1 (5 bases). Germline V lookup: CDR1 SGHNT, CDR2 YYREEE (reference sequence). V was shortened by 3 bases and J by 1 base, with 8 bases between the two germline ends. This CDR3 contains 14 residues. In nucleotides, the CDR3 is TGTGCCAGCAGCTCCGGGGGAAGCAATCAGCCCCAGCATTTT. It is translated as CASSSGGSNQPQHF.

The chain is built from TRBV13 and TRBJ1-2; D remains ambiguous. The CDR3 runs to 13 residues. Germline CDR1 reads PRHDT; CDR2 reads FYEKMQ (reference sequence). The V gene lost 6 bases and the J gene lost 4 bases, with 12 bases spanning the gap. The CDR3 loop reads CASSTQATYGYTF. In DNA form, the CDR3 reads TGTGCCAGCAGTACCCAGGCGACCTATGGCTACACCTTC.

The rearrangement joins TRBV28 to TRBJ2-3, with D tentatively TRBD2 (6 bases). Deletions cut 5 bases from V and 2 bases from J, with 8 bases between. The CDR3 totals 13 residues. CDR1 and CDR2 (germline): MDHEN, SYDVKM. The DNA for the CDR3 is TGTGCCAGCAGTGGAGGGAACACAGATACGCAGTATTTT. Translating gives CASSGGNTDTQYF.

This clone was recorded a few times. The chain employs TRBV28 and TRBJ1-2; 7 bases are a match to TRBD1. The length of the CDR3 is 14 residues. Germline lookup yields CDR1 MDHEN and CDR2 SYDVKM. Losses at the gene ends were 4 bases for V and 3 bases for J; bases not matched to a gene: 5. The CDR3: CASSSGQEYYGYTF. For the CDR3, the DNA is TGTGCCAGCAGTTCCGGACAGGAGTACTATGGCTACACCTTC.

The chain recombines TRBV10-3 with TRBJ2-7; D perhaps matches TRBD1 (5 bases). The CDR3 has 13 residues. In germline, CDR1 is ENHRY, CDR2 SYGVKD. V shed 10 bases and J shed 4 bases, with 17 bases lying between them. CDR3 nucleotides: TGTGCCACCCCTTCCCTGGGGCAGTACGAGCAGTACTTC. Protein sequence: CATPSLGQYEQYF.

V gene TRBV5-6 combines with J gene TRBJ1-1; TRBD1 matches at 10 bases. This CDR3 spans 15 amino acids. V was clipped by 2 bases and J by 3 bases; unmatched bases: 4. Germline loops: CDR1 SGHDT, CDR2 YYEEEE. The CDR3 sequence is CASSLPGTGDTEAFF. The CDR3 DNA is TGTGCCAGCAGCTTACCCGGGACAGGGGACACTGAAGCTTTCTTT.

The rearrangement uses TRBV29-1 and TRBJ2-3; 9 nucleotides agree with TRBD2. Germline loops: CDR1 SQVTM, CDR2 ANQGSEA. J was trimmed by 2 bases and V by 6 bases; bases with no gene match: 6. CDR3 length: 14 residues. CDR3: CSVLAGIPTDTQYF. CDR3 nucleotides: TGCAGCGTCCTAGCGGGGATTCCCACAGATACGCAGTATTTT.

The table lists this clone with a few counts. This rearrangement joins TRBV5-1 to TRBJ1-1; 9 bases align to TRBD1. Germline-derived CDR1 and CDR2 are SGHRS and YFSETQ. V lost 3 bases, J lost 5 bases, and 8 bases stayed unmatched. The CDR3 consists of 15 residues. CDR3 nucleotide sequence: TGCGCCAGCAGCTCCCTGGGACAGGGTATGACTGAAGCTTTCTTT. Translation: CASSSLGQGMTEAFF.

This rearrangement joins TRBV15 to TRBJ2-7; D possibly corresponds to TRBD2 (6 bases). The germline V and J ends were trimmed by 1 base and 5 bases, with 15 bases remaining between them. The CDR3 covers 15 residues. Germline lookup yields CDR1 LNHNV and CDR2 YYDKDF (reference sequence). The CDR3 here is CATSRALGGANEQYF. In DNA form, the CDR3 reads TGTGCCACCAGCAGAGCCTTGGGGGGAGCCAACGAGCAGTACTTC.

Here the CDR3 DNA reads TGTGCCAGCAGCTCTTTCAATGAGCAGTTCTTC. Encoded protein: CASSSFNEQFF. V is TRBV11-3 and J is TRBJ2-1; D remains ambiguous. Germline CDR1 and CDR2: SGHNT and YENEEA. This CDR3 comprises 11 residues. Trimming took off 4 bases at V and 6 bases at J, with 4 bases between the two ends.

The genes are TRBV9 and TRBJ1-2, with 7 bases lining up with TRBD1. Looked up from germline, CDR1 is SGDLS and CDR2 is YYNGEE. This CDR3 region has 14 residues. Trimming took 3 bases from V and 8 from J; bases not matched to a gene: 10. CDR3 protein: CASSAQGRFGGYTF. CDR3 nucleotides: TGTGCCAGCAGCGCACAGGGGCGCTTCGGGGGCTACACCTTC.

The genes are TRBV2 and TRBJ2-5; 8 nucleotides align to TRBD2. Germline values: CDR1 SNHLY, CDR2 FYNNEI. There are 14 residues in the CDR3. The V and J ends lost 8 bases and 5 bases, in that order; junction bases with no gene match: 10. The CDR3 region is CASSQSGRIETQYF. The CDR3 DNA reads as TGTGCCAGCTCCCAAAGCGGGAGAATTGAGACCCAGTACTTC.

This chain uses TRBV19 with TRBJ2-7; 12 bases agree with TRBD2. This CDR3 comprises 15 residues. Germline V gene data show CDR1 as LNHDA and CDR2 as SQIVND (reference sequence). Losses at the gene ends were 2 bases for V and 2 bases for J; bases not matched to a gene: 1. The DNA for the CDR3 is TGTGCCAGTAGTATACGACTAGCGGGAGCCTACGAGCAGTACTTC. Translated: CASSIRLAGAYEQYF. Together with reference TRBV19 and TRBJ2-7, the CDR3 gives the full variable domain: DGGITQSPKYLFRKEGQNVTLSCEQNLNHDAMYWYRQDPGQGLRLIYYSQIVNDFQKGDIAEGYSVSREKKESFPLTVTSAQKNPTAFYLCASSIRLAGAYEQYFGPGTRLTVT.

The rearrangement links TRBV19 to TRBJ2-7; possible D gene TRBD2, 5 bases. Germline lookup yields CDR1 LNHDA and CDR2 SQIVND (reference sequence). The CDR3 length is 17 residues. Trimming shortened V by 4 bases and J by 6 bases, and 25 bases separated the two germline ends. CDR3 sequence (DNA): TGTGCCAGTAGTACCCGAGGGCCCACAAGAGGCGTCGGCGAGCAGTACTTC. The encoded protein is CASSTRGPTRGVGEQYF.

This chain connects TRBV12-3 or TRBV12-4 to TRBJ2-1, with a weak D call TRBD2 (5 bases). This CDR3 has 13 residues. V gave up 2 bases and J gave up 16 bases, with 18 bases separating them. This CDR3 is CASSLISAVEFFF. The CDR3 DNA reads TGTGCCAGCAGTTTAATTAGCGCAGTCGAGTTTTTCTTC.

This rearrangement joins TRBV5-1 to TRBJ2-5, with D perhaps TRBD2 (6 bases). The CDR3 covers 15 residues. V lost 0 bases to trimming and J lost 5 bases, with 14 bases between them. The germline CDR1 and CDR2 sequences are SGHRS and YFSETQ. The CDR3, as DNA: TGCGCCAGCAGCTTGGTTTCTAGCGTAGGGGAGACCCAGTACTTC. This encodes CASSLVSSVGETQYF.

The chain couples TRBV10-3 to TRBJ1-2, with a tentative D call TRBD1 (6 bases). CDR1 and CDR2 (germline): ENHRY, SYGVKD. The CDR3 is made up of 13 amino acids. The V and J ends lost 2 bases and 7 bases respectively, with 11 bases between them. DNA of the CDR3: TGTGCCATCAGTGAGGGTAGGGGGTCTGGCTACACCTTC. Its translation is CAISEGRGSGYTF.